This TCR beta chain was captured in a study of shared clonotypes between healthy human individuals. Study details: The donors, a couple of women and a few men, were aged 18 to 49. Per donor, CD8 memory used one plate, CD8 naive used two, CD4 memory used three and CD4 naive used three. The study, taken as a whole, reports: It was observed that roughly 4.8% of naive CD4 clonotypes were shared across a handful of donors.

Germline V lookup: CDR1 ENHRY, CDR2 SYGVKD. Trimming stripped 7 bases from V and 0 bases from J, with 18 bases between. The CDR3 runs to 16 residues. Turning to this clone: The antigen remains unidentified.

This table comes from immunoSEQ multiplex PCR, and its TCRdb copy is limited to in-frame clones, with some not included. The data contain about 1.5 million clones, 95% to 99% of them singletons. The TCR sequence derives from a young man in good health. This chain links TRBV10-3 with TRBJ2-5, with D possibly matching TRBD2 (6 bases). Sequencing was performed on naive CD4+ T cells sorted from blood. Indicated subset: CD45RA+ positively selected. In DNA form, the CDR3 reads TGTGCCATCAAGGGCGCGGGACGTGGGGACCAAGAGACCCAGTACTTC. Residues: CAIKGAGRGDQETQYF.